The clone carrying this T cell receptor (beta chain) was found once. Its antigen is still unknown. The source of the sample is a study of cytomegalovirus exposure and HLA in healthy donors. Study at large: The study placed over 65% of its approximately 400 genotyped donors in the Caucasian-associated ancestry cluster. Points from the study as a whole: Reports described diagnosis of cytomegalovirus status by the classifier as highly specific and sensitive. Later analysis demonstrated an association between a missense DCLRE1C variant and TCR beta V- and J-gene trimming. In a later analysis, HLA-associated TCR beta chains were more clonally expanded than equally common others.

The PCR made use of 60 Vbeta and 13 Jbeta primers. The data were produced by immunoSEQ multiplex PCR, yet TCRdb's version contains in-frame clones alone and is incomplete. The sample has some 67,000 clones; around 80% are singletons. Germline values: CDR1 SGHVS, CDR2 FQNEAQ. V was trimmed by 5 bases and J by 1 base, leaving 5 bases between them. The CDR3 consists of 12 residues. The chain links TRBV7-8 to TRBJ1-1; D is undetermined. The sequencing sample was made of PBMCs. The receptor was isolated from a man aged 40-49 years in good health and CMV-seronegative. The CDR3 here is CASSRENTEAFF. CDR3 coding DNA: TGTGCCAGCAGCAGAGAGAACACTGAAGCTTTCTTT.